This is a list of T cell receptor beta chains from one sample in a study of blood T cells in healthy people across ages. TCRdb ran MiXCR on the 5' RACE reads and lists one entry per CDR3 protein. The table lists about 650,000 distinct CDR3 sequences, approximately 30% of them singletons. The sequenced material came from blood. These receptors were obtained from a woman aged 80 or over in good health. CDR3s include the opening cysteine and the closing phenylalanine or tryptophan.

CASSQADPGLAGGPANEQFF	TRBJ2-1	TRBV4-1
CASSEPGARPPGDEQYF	TRBJ2-7	TRBV2
CASSLARTGSGYTF	TRBJ1-2	TRBV7-8
CASRRLAGGPRDTQYF	TRBJ2-3	TRBV6-5
CASSPIGTSPPNEQFF	TRBJ2-1	TRBV7-9
CASSFGGGNIDTQYF	TRBJ2-3	TRBV5-4
CASSLLQVPGSPLHF	TRBJ1-6	TRBV7-9
CATWDLTRVGFNSPLHF	TRBJ1-6	TRBV6-6
CSLGQVTEAFF	TRBJ1-1	TRBV29-1
CASRTWTENTEAFF	TRBJ1-1	TRBV28
CAWSFPSWGENTEAFF	TRBJ1-1	TRBV30
CATSSLGTGGGDIQYF	-	TRBV15